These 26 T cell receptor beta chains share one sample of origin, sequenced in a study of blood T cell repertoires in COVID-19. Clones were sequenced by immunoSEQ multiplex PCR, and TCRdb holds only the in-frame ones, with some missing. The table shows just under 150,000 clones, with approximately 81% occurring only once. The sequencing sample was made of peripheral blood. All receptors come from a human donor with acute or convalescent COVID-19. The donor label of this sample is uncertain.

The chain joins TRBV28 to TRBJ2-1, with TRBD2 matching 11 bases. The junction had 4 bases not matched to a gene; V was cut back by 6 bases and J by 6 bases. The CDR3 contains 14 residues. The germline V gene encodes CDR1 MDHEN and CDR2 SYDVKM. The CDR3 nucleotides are TGTGCCAGCAGCCCGGGGACTAGCGGCAATGAGCAGTTCTTC. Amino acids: CASSPGTSGNEQFF.

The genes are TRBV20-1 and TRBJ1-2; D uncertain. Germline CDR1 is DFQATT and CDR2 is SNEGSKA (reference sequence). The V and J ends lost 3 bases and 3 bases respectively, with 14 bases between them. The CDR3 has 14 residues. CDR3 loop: CSASPPGGYYGYTF. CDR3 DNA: TGCAGTGCTAGTCCCCCGGGAGGGTACTATGGCTACACCTTC.

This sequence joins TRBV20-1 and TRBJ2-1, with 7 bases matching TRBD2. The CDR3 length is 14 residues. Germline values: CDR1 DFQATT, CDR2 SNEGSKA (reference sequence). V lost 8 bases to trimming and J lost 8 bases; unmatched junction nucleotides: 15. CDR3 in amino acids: CSPSVPAGIDEQFF. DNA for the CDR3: TGCAGTCCCAGTGTCCCAGCGGGGATCGATGAGCAGTTCTTC.

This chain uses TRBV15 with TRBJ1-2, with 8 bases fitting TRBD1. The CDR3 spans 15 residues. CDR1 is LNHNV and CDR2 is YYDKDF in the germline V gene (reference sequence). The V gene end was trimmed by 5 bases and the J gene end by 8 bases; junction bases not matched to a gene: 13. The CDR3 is CATSSRDRISRGYTF. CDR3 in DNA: TGTGCCACCAGCTCCCGGGACAGGATATCTCGCGGCTACACCTTC.

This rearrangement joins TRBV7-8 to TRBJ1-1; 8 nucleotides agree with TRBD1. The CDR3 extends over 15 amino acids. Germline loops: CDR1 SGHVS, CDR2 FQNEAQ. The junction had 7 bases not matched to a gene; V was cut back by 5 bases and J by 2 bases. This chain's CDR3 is CASSARQGLNTEAFF. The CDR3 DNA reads TGTGCCAGCAGCGCCCGACAGGGGTTAAACACTGAAGCTTTCTTT. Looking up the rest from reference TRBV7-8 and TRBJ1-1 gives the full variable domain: GAGVSQSPRYKVAKRGQDVALRCDPISGHVSLFWYQQALGQGPEFLTYFQNEAQLDKSGLPSDRFFAERPEGSVSTLKIQRTQQEDSAVYLCASSARQGLNTEAFFGQGTRLTVV.

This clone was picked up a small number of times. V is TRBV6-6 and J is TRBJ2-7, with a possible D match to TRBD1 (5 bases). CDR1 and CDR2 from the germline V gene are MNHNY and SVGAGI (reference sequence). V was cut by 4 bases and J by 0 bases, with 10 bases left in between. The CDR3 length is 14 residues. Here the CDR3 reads CASSSGSFSYEQYV. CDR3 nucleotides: TGTGCCAGCAGTTCAGGGTCCTTCTCCTACGAGCAGTACGTC.

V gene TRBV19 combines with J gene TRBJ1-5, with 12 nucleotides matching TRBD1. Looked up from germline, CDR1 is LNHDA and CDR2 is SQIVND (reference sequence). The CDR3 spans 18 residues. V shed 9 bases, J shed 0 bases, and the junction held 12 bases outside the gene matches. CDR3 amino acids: CASKPGTGGANSNQPQHF. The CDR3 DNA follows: TGTGCCAGCAAACCCGGGACAGGGGGCGCGAATAGCAATCAGCCCCAGCATTTT.

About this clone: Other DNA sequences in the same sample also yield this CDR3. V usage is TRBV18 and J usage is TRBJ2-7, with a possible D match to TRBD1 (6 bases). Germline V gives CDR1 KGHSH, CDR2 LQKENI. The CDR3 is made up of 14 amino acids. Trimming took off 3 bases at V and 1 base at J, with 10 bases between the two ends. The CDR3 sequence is CASSPPGVSYEQYF. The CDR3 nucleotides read TGTGCCAGCTCACCCCCAGGGGTTTCCTACGAGCAGTACTTC.

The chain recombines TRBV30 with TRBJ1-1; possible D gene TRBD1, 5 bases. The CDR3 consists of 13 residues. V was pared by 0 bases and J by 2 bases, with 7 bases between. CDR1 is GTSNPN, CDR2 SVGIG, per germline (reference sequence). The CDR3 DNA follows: TGTGCCTGGAGTGTACAGGAAAACACTGAAGCTTTCTTT. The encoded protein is CAWSVQENTEAFF.

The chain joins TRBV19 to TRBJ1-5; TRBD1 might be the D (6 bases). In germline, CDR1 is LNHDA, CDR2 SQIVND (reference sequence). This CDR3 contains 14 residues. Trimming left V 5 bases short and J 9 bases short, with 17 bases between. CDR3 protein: CASSPRDTVWPQHF. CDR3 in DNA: TGTGCCAGTAGTCCCCGGGACACGGTATGGCCCCAGCATTTT.

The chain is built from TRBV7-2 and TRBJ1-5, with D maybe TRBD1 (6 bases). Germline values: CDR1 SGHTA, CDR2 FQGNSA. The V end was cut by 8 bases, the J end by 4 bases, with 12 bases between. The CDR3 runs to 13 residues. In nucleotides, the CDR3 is TGTGCCAGCCAGCGGACAGCTAATCAGCCCCAGCATTTT. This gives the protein CASQRTANQPQHF.

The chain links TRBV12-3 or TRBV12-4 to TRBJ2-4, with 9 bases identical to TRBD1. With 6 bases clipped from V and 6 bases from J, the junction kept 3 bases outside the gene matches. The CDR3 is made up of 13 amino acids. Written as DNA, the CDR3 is TGTGCCAGCAGCCGGGGACAGGGAAACATTCAGTACTTC. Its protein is CASSRGQGNIQYF.

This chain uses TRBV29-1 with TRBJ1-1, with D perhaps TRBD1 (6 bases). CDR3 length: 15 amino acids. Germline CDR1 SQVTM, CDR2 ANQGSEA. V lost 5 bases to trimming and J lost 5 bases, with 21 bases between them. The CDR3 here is CSVLGKQGSDTEAFF. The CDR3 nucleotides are TGCAGCGTTTTGGGGAAACAGGGATCGGATACTGAAGCTTTCTTT.

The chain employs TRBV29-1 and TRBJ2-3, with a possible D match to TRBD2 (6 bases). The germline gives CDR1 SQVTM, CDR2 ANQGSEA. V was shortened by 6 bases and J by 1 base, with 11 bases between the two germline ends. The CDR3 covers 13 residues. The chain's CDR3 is CSVRPGGTDTQYF. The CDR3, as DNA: TGCAGCGTCCGTCCGGGGGGCACAGATACGCAGTATTTT.

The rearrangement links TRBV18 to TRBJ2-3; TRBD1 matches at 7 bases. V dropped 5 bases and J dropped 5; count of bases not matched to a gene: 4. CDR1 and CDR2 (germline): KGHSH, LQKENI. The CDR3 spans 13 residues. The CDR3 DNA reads TGTGCCAGCTCAACCCGACAGGGAGATACGCAGTATTTT. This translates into CASSTRQGDTQYF.

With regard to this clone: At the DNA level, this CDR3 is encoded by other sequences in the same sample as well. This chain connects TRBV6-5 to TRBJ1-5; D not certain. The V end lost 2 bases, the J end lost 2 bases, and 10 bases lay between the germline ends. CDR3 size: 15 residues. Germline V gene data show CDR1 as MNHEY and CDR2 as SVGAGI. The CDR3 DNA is TGTGCCAGCAGTTACAGCGGCGCGGGCAATCAGCCCCAGCATTTT. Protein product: CASSYSGAGNQPQHF.

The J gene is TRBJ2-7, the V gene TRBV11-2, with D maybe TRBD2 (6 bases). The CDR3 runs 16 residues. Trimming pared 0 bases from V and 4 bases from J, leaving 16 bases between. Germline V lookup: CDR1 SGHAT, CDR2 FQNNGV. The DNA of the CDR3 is TGTGCCAGCAGCTTAGACGCCGGGACTCTAATTTACGAGCAGTACTTC. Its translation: CASSLDAGTLIYEQYF.

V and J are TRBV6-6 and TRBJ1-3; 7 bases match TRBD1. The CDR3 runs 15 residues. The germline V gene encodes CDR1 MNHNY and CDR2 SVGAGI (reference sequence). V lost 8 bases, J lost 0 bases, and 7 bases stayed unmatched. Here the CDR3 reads CASQGGPHSGNTIYF. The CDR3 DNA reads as TGTGCCAGCCAGGGGGGCCCCCACTCTGGAAACACCATATATTTT.

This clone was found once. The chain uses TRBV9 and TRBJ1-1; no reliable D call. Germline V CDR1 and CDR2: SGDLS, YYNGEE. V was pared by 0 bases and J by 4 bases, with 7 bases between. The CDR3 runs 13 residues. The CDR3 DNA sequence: TGTGCCAGCAGCGTAGCTCCCGTCACTGAAGCTTTCTTT. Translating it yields CASSVAPVTEAFF.

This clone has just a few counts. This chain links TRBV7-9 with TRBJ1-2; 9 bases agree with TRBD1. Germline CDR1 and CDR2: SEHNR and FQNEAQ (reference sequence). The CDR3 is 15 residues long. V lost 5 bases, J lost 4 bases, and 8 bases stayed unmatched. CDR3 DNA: TGTGCCAGCAGCCCAACAGGGGGCGCTCCCTATGGCTACACCTTC. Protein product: CASSPTGGAPYGYTF.

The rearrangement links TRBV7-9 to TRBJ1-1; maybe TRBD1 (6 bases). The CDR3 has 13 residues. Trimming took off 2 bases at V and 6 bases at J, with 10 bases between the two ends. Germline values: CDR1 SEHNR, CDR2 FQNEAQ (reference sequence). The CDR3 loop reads CASSLNRDPEAFF. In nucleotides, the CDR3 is TGTGCCAGCAGCTTAAACAGGGATCCTGAAGCTTTCTTT.

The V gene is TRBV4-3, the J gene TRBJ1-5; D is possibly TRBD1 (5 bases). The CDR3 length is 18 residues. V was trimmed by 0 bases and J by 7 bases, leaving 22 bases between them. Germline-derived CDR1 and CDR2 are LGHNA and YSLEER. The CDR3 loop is CASSQDSDSGRESQPQHF. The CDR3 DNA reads TGCGCCAGCAGCCAAGATTCCGACAGCGGGAGGGAGAGCCAGCCCCAGCATTTT.

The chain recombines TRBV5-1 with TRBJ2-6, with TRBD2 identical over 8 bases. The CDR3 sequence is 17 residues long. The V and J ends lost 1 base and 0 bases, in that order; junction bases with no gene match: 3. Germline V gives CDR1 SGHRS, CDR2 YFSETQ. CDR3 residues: CASSLISGNSGANVLTF. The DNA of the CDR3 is TGCGCCAGCAGCTTGATTAGCGGGAACTCTGGGGCCAACGTCCTGACTTTC.

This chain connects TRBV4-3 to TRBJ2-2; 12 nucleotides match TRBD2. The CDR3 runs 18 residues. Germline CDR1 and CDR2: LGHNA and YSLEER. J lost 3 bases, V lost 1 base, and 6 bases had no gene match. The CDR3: CASSQGWGLAGDTGELFF. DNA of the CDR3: TGCGCCAGCAGCCAAGGATGGGGACTAGCGGGTGACACCGGGGAGCTGTTTTTT.

CDR3 coding DNA: TGTGCCAGCAGTTACCGTGACTTAACCCAAGAGACCCAGTACTTC. It encodes CASSYRDLTQETQYF. V is TRBV6-5 and J is TRBJ2-5; D call uncertain. V dropped 2 bases and J dropped 1 base, with 11 bases sitting between them. This CDR3 is built from 15 residues. Germline V gene lookup returns CDR1 MNHEY and CDR2 SVGAGI.

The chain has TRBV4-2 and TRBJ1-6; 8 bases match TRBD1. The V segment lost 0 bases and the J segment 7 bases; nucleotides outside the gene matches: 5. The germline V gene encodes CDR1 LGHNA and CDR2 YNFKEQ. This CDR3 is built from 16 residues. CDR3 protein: CASSQDPGGVNSPLHF. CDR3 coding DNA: TGTGCCAGCAGCCAAGATCCAGGGGGCGTAAATTCACCCCTCCACTTT.